These 31 T cell receptor beta chains share one sample of origin, sequenced in a study of OX40 agonist ivuxolimab in advanced cancers. Sequencing used immunoSEQ multiplex PCR; TCRdb keeps in-frame clones, though not all of them. This sample has under 80,000 clones; 85% occur once, and the top ten carry roughly 4%. Source: CD4+ or CD8+ T cells sorted from blood, taken in a trial of the OX40 agonist ivuxolimab. These receptors all stem from an adult with an advanced solid tumor such as melanoma, head and neck, liver or kidney cancer.

The chain has TRBV18 and TRBJ2-6, with 8 bases aligning to TRBD1. The CDR3 is 16 residues long. Germline CDR1 reads KGHSH; CDR2 reads LQKENI. The V segment lost 2 bases and the J segment 4 bases; nucleotides outside the gene matches: 4. Here the CDR3 DNA reads TGTGCCAGCTCACCATTGACAGGGGCCGGGGCCAACGTCCTGACTTTC. Translated, it gives CASSPLTGAGANVLTF.

The rearrangement joins TRBV30 to TRBJ1-5, with 7 bases lining up with TRBD1. Germline CDR1 reads GTSNPN; CDR2 reads SVGIG (reference sequence). The CDR3 contains 13 residues. The V and J ends lost 2 bases and 4 bases, in that order; junction bases with no gene match: 2. CDR3 sequence reads: CAWSQGGNQPQHF. For the CDR3, the DNA is TGTGCCTGGAGTCAGGGGGGAAATCAGCCCCAGCATTTT.

This chain's CDR3 is CASSTGQGETQYF. CDR3 nucleotide sequence: TGTGCCAGCTCAACGGGACAGGGGGAGACCCAGTACTTC. V is TRBV18 and J is TRBJ2-5; TRBD1 matches at 10 bases. J gave up 5 bases and V 5 bases, and 2 bases lay outside the gene matches. CDR3 length: 13 residues. Germline V CDR1 and CDR2: KGHSH, LQKENI.

This clone was found a few times. V usage is TRBV2 and J usage is TRBJ2-7; 8 bases match TRBD1. The CDR3 is made up of 13 amino acids. Germline values: CDR1 SNHLY, CDR2 FYNNEI. J lost 5 bases, V lost 4 bases, and 4 bases had no gene match. The CDR3 region has the DNA TGTGCCAGCAGTGTGGACAGGGAAAACGAGCAGTACTTC. It yields the protein CASSVDRENEQYF.

This chain links TRBV19 with TRBJ1-5; D remains ambiguous. V shed 4 bases and J shed 4 bases, with 5 bases lying between them. The CDR3 length is 12 residues. Germline assignment: CDR1 LNHDA and CDR2 SQIVND (reference sequence). The CDR3 region is CASSTGNQPQHF. CDR3 DNA: TGTGCCAGTAGTACCGGGAATCAGCCCCAGCATTTT.

The chain recombines TRBV28 with TRBJ1-1, with D perhaps TRBD1 (5 bases). Between the trimmed V and J ends, which lost 8 bases and 10 bases, there was a span of 20 bases. Germline V lookup: CDR1 MDHEN, CDR2 SYDVKM. The CDR3 runs to 13 residues. The CDR3 DNA sequence: TGTGCCAGCGGGACCACCACCCCCTCCACAGCTTTCTTT. The encoded protein is CASGTTTPSTAFF.

This chain joins TRBV15 and TRBJ2-5; D remains ambiguous. The V gene's germline CDR1 is LNHNV and CDR2 YYDKDF (reference sequence). CDR3 length: 14 amino acids. Trimming took off 0 bases at V and 1 base at J, with 6 bases between the two ends. CDR3 nucleotides: TGTGCCACCAGCAGAGATCGTTCCCAAGAGACCCAGTACTTC. This encodes CATSRDRSQETQYF.

The chain joins TRBV5-4 to TRBJ2-1; D assignment may be TRBD1 or TRBD2 (5 bases each). Germline values: CDR1 SGHNT, CDR2 YYREEE (reference sequence). This CDR3 comprises 13 residues. Between the trimmed V and J ends, which lost 0 bases and 7 bases, there was a span of 8 bases. CDR3: CASSLARENEQFF. CDR3 nucleotide sequence: TGTGCCAGCAGCTTGGCCAGGGAGAATGAGCAGTTCTTC.

V gene TRBV2 combines with J gene TRBJ2-2; D is undetermined. The V end was cut by 7 bases, the J end by 0 bases, with 9 bases between. CDR1 is SNHLY and CDR2 is FYNNEI in the germline V gene. CDR3 length: 14 amino acids. The CDR3 bases are TGTGCCAGCAATCGGGTGGCGAACACCGGGGAGCTGTTTTTT. Translated: CASNRVANTGELFF.

The J gene is TRBJ2-3, the V gene TRBV5-6; TRBD2 agrees at 8 bases. The V gene's germline CDR1 is SGHDT and CDR2 YYEEEE. The CDR3 consists of 16 residues. The V and J ends lost 4 bases and 2 bases, in that order; junction bases with no gene match: 9. DNA for the CDR3: TGTGCCAGCAGCACCCGACTAGCGATGGTCACAGATACGCAGTATTTT. Its translation: CASSTRLAMVTDTQYF.

The rearrangement joins TRBV7-2 to TRBJ2-5, with D hard to call. Trimming took off 4 bases at V and 4 bases at J, with 13 bases between the two ends. From germline, CDR1 is SGHTA and CDR2 FQGNSA. This CDR3 is built from 14 residues. The chain's CDR3 is CASSSRPLRETQYF. CDR3 DNA: TGTGCCAGCAGCTCCCGACCCTTGAGAGAGACCCAGTACTTC.

V is TRBV5-6 and J is TRBJ1-2; TRBD1 matches at 9 bases. The CDR3 spans 14 residues. Germline loops: CDR1 SGHDT, CDR2 YYEEEE. The V gene end was trimmed by 3 bases and the J gene end by 5 bases; junction bases not matched to a gene: 5. The chain's CDR3 is CASSYSGTGYGYTF. Written as DNA, the CDR3 is TGTGCCAGCAGCTATTCCGGGACAGGGTATGGCTACACCTTC.

CDR3: CASSAVRVSEQFF. CDR3 coding DNA: TGTGCCAGCAGCGCGGTCAGGGTGAGTGAGCAGTTCTTC. The gene calls are TRBV5-4 and TRBJ2-1, with a tentative D call TRBD1 (5 bases). The germline CDR1 and CDR2 sequences are SGHNT and YYREEE (reference sequence). The CDR3 runs to 13 residues. With 4 bases removed from V and 9 bases from J, the gap between germline ends came to 14 bases. The complete variable domain, with remaining parts taken from reference TRBV5-4 and TRBJ2-1, reads ETGVTQSPTHLIKTRGQQVTLRCSSQSGHNTVSWYQQALGQGPQFIFQYYREEENGRGNFPPRFSGLQFPNYSSELNVNALELDDSALYLCASSAVRVSEQFFGPGTRLTVL.

V is TRBV11-3 and J is TRBJ2-7; tentatively, D is TRBD1 (5 bases). V lost 2 bases to trimming and J lost 1 base, with 9 bases between them. Germline CDR1 and CDR2: SGHNT and YENEEA. There are 14 residues in the CDR3. The CDR3 reads CASSLSTDSYEQYF. The CDR3 DNA sequence: TGTGCCAGCAGCTTATCGACAGATTCCTACGAGCAGTACTTC.

V usage is TRBV4-1 and J usage is TRBJ2-3; maybe TRBD2 (5 bases). Deletions cut 4 bases from V and 0 bases from J, with 11 bases between. The CDR3 covers 15 residues. Germline CDR1 is MGHRA and CDR2 is YSYEKL. Here the CDR3 DNA reads TGCGCCAGCAGCCTGGGCGGGTATAGCACAGATACGCAGTATTTT. As protein: CASSLGGYSTDTQYF.

The sample holds one count of this clone. The chain is built from TRBV15 and TRBJ1-4; the D is unclear. Trimming took off 0 bases at V and 0 bases at J, with 5 bases between the two ends. The CDR3 totals 15 residues. Looked up from germline, CDR1 is LNHNV and CDR2 is YYDKDF (reference sequence). This chain's CDR3 is CATSRDVTTNEKLFF. The DNA for the CDR3 is TGTGCCACCAGCAGAGACGTTACAACTAATGAAAAACTGTTTTTT.

The rearrangement joins TRBV6-7 to TRBJ1-6; D unresolved. TRBV6-7 is an open reading frame, and its role is uncertain. Between the trimmed V and J ends, which lost 5 bases and 6 bases, there was a span of 11 bases. CDR3 length equals 14 residues. Here the CDR3 reads CASSPGNGNSPLHF. The DNA for the CDR3 is TGTGCCAGCAGTCCGGGGAACGGTAATTCACCCCTCCACTTT.

This chain links TRBV28 with TRBJ2-2; TRBD1 aligns across 8 bases. With V trimmed by 7 bases and J by 4 bases, 8 bases remained unmatched. The CDR3 length is 15 residues. The germline V gene has CDR1 MDHEN and CDR2 SYDVKM. Written as DNA, the CDR3 is TGTGCCAGCATGTACTGGACAGGGCTCACCGGGGAGCTGTTTTTT. Protein product: CASMYWTGLTGELFF.

J is TRBJ1-4 and V is TRBV4-1; 8 positions agree with TRBD1. Looked up from germline, CDR1 is MGHRA and CDR2 is YSYEKL. V was pared by 1 base and J by 8 bases, with 3 bases of the junction left unmatched. CDR3 length equals 14 residues. CDR3 sequence (DNA): TGCGCCAGCAGCCAAGGACAGGGGAGGGAAAAACTGTTTTTT. This gives the protein CASSQGQGREKLFF.

V is TRBV6-1 and J is TRBJ1-3; TRBD1 aligns across 7 bases. In germline, CDR1 is MNHNS, CDR2 SASEGT. The trim removed 6 bases at V and 4 bases at J, leaving 6 bases unmatched. The CDR3 has 14 residues. CDR3 loop: CASRETGSGNTIYF. The CDR3 region has the DNA TGTGCCAGCAGGGAGACAGGGTCCGGAAACACCATATATTTT.

This chain uses TRBV27 with TRBJ2-3; the D gene could be TRBD1 or TRBD2 (8 bases each). This CDR3 spans 15 amino acids. V lost 5 bases and J 6 bases, leaving 18 bases between the germline ends. Germline values: CDR1 MNHEY, CDR2 SMNVEV (reference sequence). The CDR3 spells CASSPGGTGLDTQYF. The CDR3 DNA reads as TGTGCCAGCAGTCCGGGGGGGACAGGTCTTGATACGCAGTATTTT.

The rearrangement uses TRBV5-4 and TRBJ2-7; 8 nucleotides line up with TRBD1. CDR3 length: 13 residues. Trimming took 1 base from V and 4 from J; bases not matched to a gene: 1. Germline values: CDR1 SGHNT, CDR2 YYREEE (reference sequence). This chain's CDR3 is CASSLQGAYEQYF. The CDR3 DNA sequence: TGTGCCAGCAGCTTGCAGGGGGCATACGAGCAGTACTTC.

J is TRBJ2-1 and V is TRBV5-4; 7 bases agree with TRBD1. The CDR3 extends over 14 amino acids. CDR1 and CDR2 from the germline V gene are SGHNT and YYREEE (reference sequence). V was pared by 0 bases and J by 12 bases, with 9 bases of the junction left unmatched. Written as DNA, the CDR3 is TGTGCCAGCAGCTTGGTGGGGACCACAGGGGTGCAGTTCTTC. Protein product: CASSLVGTTGVQFF.

The chain is built from TRBV5-1 and TRBJ2-7; TRBD2 is a possible D gene (5 bases). V was trimmed by 0 bases and J by 2 bases, leaving 12 bases between them. Germline CDR1 and CDR2: SGHRS and YFSETQ. The CDR3 totals 15 residues. CDR3 residues: CASSLEGTGTYEQYF. The CDR3 DNA follows: TGCGCCAGCAGCTTGGAAGGTACCGGGACCTACGAGCAGTACTTC.

In this sample, this clone turned up once. The chain joins TRBV28 to TRBJ1-5; 8 positions match TRBD1. Germline lookup yields CDR1 MDHEN and CDR2 SYDVKM. The CDR3 contains 15 residues. J was trimmed by 4 bases and V by 6 bases; bases with no gene match: 8. The DNA of the CDR3 is TGTGCCAGCAGAGCGGGACAGGCCCTTAATCAGCCCCAGCATTTT. Amino acid sequence: CASRAGQALNQPQHF.

The chain couples TRBV5-1 to TRBJ2-7, with D perhaps given as TRBD1 or TRBD2 (5 bases each). The CDR3 contains 15 residues. V lost 4 bases, J lost 6 bases, and 20 bases lay in between. Germline loops: CDR1 SGHRS, CDR2 YFSETQ. This chain's CDR3 is CASSPIRDPAGEQYF. DNA of the CDR3: TGCGCCAGCAGCCCGATCAGGGACCCGGCGGGCGAGCAGTACTTC.

The CDR3, as DNA: TGTGCCAGCAGCCAAGTGGGCGTACAGGGGTTGCGTGGCTACACCTTC. It specifies CASSQVGVQGLRGYTF. The rearrangement joins TRBV4-2 to TRBJ1-2, with TRBD1 matching over 7 bases. This CDR3 spans 16 amino acids. V dropped 1 base and J dropped 7; count of bases not matched to a gene: 12. Germline V lookup: CDR1 LGHNA, CDR2 YNFKEQ.

CDR3 nucleotide sequence: TGTGCCAGCAGCGGAAGAGAGCTAGCGGGGGTCGGAGATACGCAGTATTTT. Translating it yields CASSGRELAGVGDTQYF. V and J are TRBV4-2 and TRBJ2-3; TRBD2 matches at 10 bases. This CDR3 has 17 amino acids. Germline V gives CDR1 LGHNA, CDR2 YNFKEQ. V lost 5 bases and J lost 5; bases outside the gene matches: 13.

This clone turned up a few times. The chain is built from TRBV7-2 and TRBJ2-5; 8 bases align to TRBD1. V shed 5 bases, J shed 2 bases, and the junction held 4 bases outside the gene matches. Germline V gene data show CDR1 as SGHTA and CDR2 as FQGNSA. The CDR3 has 14 amino acids. The CDR3 sequence: CASSADRGQETQYF. In DNA form, the CDR3 reads TGTGCCAGCAGCGCAGACAGGGGACAAGAGACCCAGTACTTC.

The gene calls are TRBV28 and TRBJ2-2; weak D call: TRBD2 (6 bases). V gave up 7 bases and J gave up 8 bases, with 20 bases separating them. From germline, CDR1 is MDHEN and CDR2 SYDVKM. The CDR3 totals 15 residues. CDR3 sequence: CASTPPYGGSGELFF. CDR3 nucleotide sequence: TGTGCCAGCACCCCACCCTATGGGGGGTCGGGGGAGCTGTTTTTT.

The chain uses TRBV30 and TRBJ2-1, with D possibly TRBD2 on 7 matching bases. Germline loops: CDR1 GTSNPN, CDR2 SVGIG (reference sequence). CDR3 length: 14 amino acids. Trimming took 4 bases from V and 4 from J, leaving 14 bases between them. The CDR3 reads CAWKGGGIYNEQFF. The CDR3, as DNA: TGTGCCTGGAAGGGGGGAGGGATATACAATGAGCAGTTCTTC. The full variable domain, completed using reference TRBV30 and TRBJ2-1, is SQTIHQWPATLVQPVGSPLSLECTVEGTSNPNLYWYRQAAGRGLQLLFYSVGIGQISSEVPQNLSASRPQDRQFILSSKKLLLSDSGFYLCAWKGGGIYNEQFFGPGTRLTVL.